This paragraph covers one TCR beta chain sequence. The data are from a study of blood T cell repertoires in COVID-19. The CDR3 consists of 16 residues. Per germline, CDR1 PRHDT and CDR2 FYEKMQ (reference sequence). Trimming took 5 bases from V and 2 from J, leaving 16 bases between them. Clones were sequenced by immunoSEQ multiplex PCR, and TCRdb holds only the in-frame ones, with some missing. In the table there are just over 650,000 clones, approximately 90% of which are singletons. The source of this sequence is a woman between 18 and 29 years old with acute or convalescent COVID-19. The chain couples TRBV13 to TRBJ2-1, with a weak D call TRBD2 (6 bases). Specimen: peripheral blood. CDR3 protein: CASSANPGEAYNEQFF. The CDR3 nucleotides are TGTGCCAGCAGCGCGAACCCGGGGGAAGCCTACAATGAGCAGTTCTTC. Drawing the rest from reference TRBV13 and TRBJ2-1, the complete variable domain is AAGVIQSPRHLIKEKRETATLKCYPIPRHDTVYWYQQGPGQDPQFLISFYEKMQSDKGSIPDRFSAQQFSDYHSELNMSSLELGDSALYFCASSANPGEAYNEQFFGPGTRLTVL.